This T cell receptor beta chain was captured by sequencing in a study of PD-1 blockade in mismatch repair-deficient tumors. Here immunoSEQ multiplex PCR was the method, and the copy in TCRdb shows in-frame clones only, minus some. The sample includes tens of thousands of clones, 80% of them seen just once. The junction had 6 bases not matched to a gene; V was cut back by 3 bases and J by 8 bases. The CDR3 loop spans 15 amino acids. CDR1 ENHRY and CDR2 SYGVKD come from the germline V gene. TCR sequencing covered three patients who responded to pembrolizumab. This clone was detected only a few times. The starting material was PBMCs, obtained less than 7 weeks after starting pembrolizumab. The receptor's source is an adult with mismatch repair-deficient cancer. V gene TRBV10-3 combines with J gene TRBJ2-7; 14 nucleotides match TRBD2. The CDR3 nucleotides read TGTGCCATCAGTGATCCGGGACTAGCGGGAGATCAGCAGTACTTC. It specifies CAISDPGLAGDQQYF.